The clone carrying this T cell receptor beta chain was detected once. Libraries were prepared by immunoSEQ multiplex PCR; TCRdb keeps only in-frame clonotypes and omits some of them. The sample includes more than 35,000 clones, about 82% of them seen just once. The data belong to a study of PD-L1 blockade in urothelial cancer. Study-level information: Blood samples contained a median about 140,000 T cells.

In germline, CDR1 is SGHKS, CDR2 YYEKEE (reference sequence). The V and J ends lost 4 bases and 0 bases, in that order; junction bases with no gene match: 2. The CDR3 totals 15 residues. Time point here: pretreatment peripheral blood. This TCR was sampled from a man older than 75 with urothelial cancer. The chain combines TRBV5-5 with TRBJ1-4; 8 bases line up with TRBD1. The sample here was PBMCs, taken around atezolizumab (anti-PD-L1) treatment. CDR3 loop: CASSIQGATNEKLFF. For the CDR3, the DNA is TGTGCCAGCAGCATACAGGGGGCAACTAATGAAAAACTGTTTTTT.